In this sample, the clone carrying this T cell receptor beta chain turned up many times. What it recognizes is unknown. The data derive from a study of T-cell reconstitution after alpha-beta-depleted transplantation in children. Study results and limitations: Two months or so post-transplant, alpha-beta T cells reportedly derived from several hundred expanded graft clones.

CDR3 length equals 16 residues. V was pared by 0 bases and J by 1 base, with 10 bases between. The germline CDR1 and CDR2 sequences are MDHEN and SYDVKM. Unique molecular identifiers were built into the TCRbeta library. TCRdb re-analysed the PCR reads in MiXCR, keeping a single row per CDR3 protein. This table holds approximately 300,000 distinct CDR3 sequences, over 9.5% found once. This clonotype originated in a boy under two years old with acute myeloid leukemia, due to receive a stem cell transplant. This rearrangement joins TRBV28 to TRBJ1-3; D perhaps matches TRBD1 (6 bases). Source: PBMCs, taken before TCRalphabeta/CD19-depleted stem cell transplant. The CDR3 DNA follows: TGTGCCAGCAGTTTATGGAGGGGGGCTTCTGGAAACACCATATATTTT. Protein sequence: CASSLWRGASGNTIYF.